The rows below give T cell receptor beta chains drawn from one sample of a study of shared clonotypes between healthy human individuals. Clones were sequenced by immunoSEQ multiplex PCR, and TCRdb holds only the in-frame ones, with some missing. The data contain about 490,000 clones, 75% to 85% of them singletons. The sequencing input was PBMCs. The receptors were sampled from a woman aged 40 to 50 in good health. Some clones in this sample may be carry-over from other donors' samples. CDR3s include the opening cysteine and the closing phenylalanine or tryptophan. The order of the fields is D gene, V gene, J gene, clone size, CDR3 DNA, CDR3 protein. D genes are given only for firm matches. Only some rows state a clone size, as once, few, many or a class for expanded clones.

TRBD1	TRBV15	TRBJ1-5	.	TGTGCCACCAGCAGAGGGGACTTAGGACAGGCCCCTCAGCCCCAGCATTTT	CATSRGDLGQAPQPQHF
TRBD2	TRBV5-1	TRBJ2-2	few	TGCGCCAGCAGTAAATCCCTAGCGGGAGATCAGGTCACCGGGGAGCTGTTTTTT	CASSKSLAGDQVTGELFF
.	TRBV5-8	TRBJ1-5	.	TGTGCCAGCAGCTTGGGTACCAATCAGCCCCAGCATTTT	CASSLGTNQPQHF
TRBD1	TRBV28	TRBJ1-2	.	TGTGCCAGCAGTTTGTCAGGGGGTTTAGATTGGACCTTC	CASSLSGGLDWTF
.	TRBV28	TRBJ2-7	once	TGTGCCAGCAGTTCCCCTAAGCGGACGCTCTACGAGCAGTACTTC	CASSSPKRTLYEQYF
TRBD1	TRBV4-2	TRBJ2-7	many	TGTGCCAGCAGCCAAGACCAGGGGGCCCACTACGAGCAGTACTTC	CASSQDQGAHYEQYF
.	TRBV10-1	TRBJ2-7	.	TGCGCCAGCAGTGCGGCGGGACCCTTCGAGCAGTACTTC	CASSAAGPFEQYF
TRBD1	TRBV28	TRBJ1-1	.	TGTGCCAGCAGTCTTGGACAGGAGAACACTGAAGCTTTCTTT	CASSLGQENTEAFF
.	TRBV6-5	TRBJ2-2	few	TGTGCCAGCAGATCGTGGGGGAACACCGGGGAGCTGTTTTTT	CASRSWGNTGELFF
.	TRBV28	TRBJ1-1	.	TGTGCCAGCAGCCGACTGGGGAGGGGAAGAGGCGCTGAAGCTTTCTTT	CASSRLGRGRGAEAFF
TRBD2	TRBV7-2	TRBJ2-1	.	TGTGCCAGCAGCTTCGGACTAGCGGGAGGGACCCTGTTCTTC	CASSFGLAGGTLFF
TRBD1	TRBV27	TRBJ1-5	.	TGTGCCAGCTCGCGGATAACCGGGACAGGGAATATCAATCAGCCCCAGCATTTT	CASSRITGTGNINQPQHF
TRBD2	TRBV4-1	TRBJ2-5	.	TGCGCCAGCAGCCAGCCCCCCGTAGCGGGGGGGGTGTACCAAGAGACCCAGTACTTC	CASSQPPVAGGVYQETQYF
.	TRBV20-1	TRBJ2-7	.	TGCAGTGCAAACTCCCCCTACGAGCAGTACTTC	CSANSPYEQYF
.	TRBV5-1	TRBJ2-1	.	TGCGCCAGCAGCCAGAGTTACAATGAGCAGTTCTTC	CASSQSYNEQFF